Listed below are T cell receptor beta chains from one sample, sequenced in a study of cytotoxic CD8 clonotypes in ibrutinib-treated CLL. Libraries were prepared by immunoSEQ multiplex PCR; TCRdb keeps only in-frame clonotypes and omits some of them. The profile covers around 15,000 clones, with approximately 81% appearing a single time and approximately 17% taken by the ten largest. Here the sequenced sample was PBMCs, taken before ibrutinib treatment. The receptors stem from a human donor with chronic lymphocytic leukemia. Both conserved end residues are part of each CDR3. The D gene is left open where the match is weak. Some rows have no size entry. The others give once, few or many, or a class for an expanded clone.

D: -; size: -; J: TRBJ1-4; V: TRBV5-1; CDR3: CASSRSWGQGNEKLFF; DNA: TGCGCCAGCAGCCGGAGTTGGGGACAAGGGAATGAAAAACTGTTTTTT
D: TRBD2; size: once; J: TRBJ2-1; V: TRBV7-2; CDR3: CASSQMSGAYNEQFF; DNA: TGTGCCAGCAGTCAAATGAGCGGGGCCTACAATGAGCAGTTCTTC
D: -; size: few; J: TRBJ2-7; V: TRBV12-5; CDR3: CASSRGGSYEQYF; DNA: TGTGCTAGTTCGCGTGGAGGTAGCTACGAGCAGTACTTC
D: TRBD2; size: -; J: TRBJ2-7; V: TRBV7-2; CDR3: CASSLRTSGLSYEQYF; DNA: TGTGCCAGCAGCTTAAGGACTAGCGGGCTCTCCTACGAGCAGTACTTC
D: TRBD1; size: -; J: TRBJ2-5; V: TRBV4-3; CDR3: CASSHGTGVQETQYF; DNA: TGCGCCAGCAGCCATGGGACAGGGGTACAAGAGACCCAGTACTTC
D: -; size: few; J: TRBJ1-2; V: TRBV11-2; CDR3: CASSPESYGYTF; DNA: TGTGCCAGCAGCCCGGAGAGTTATGGCTACACCTTC
D: -; size: -; J: TRBJ2-7; V: TRBV10-1; CDR3: CASSESDSYEQYF; DNA: TGCGCCAGCAGTGAGTCGGACTCCTACGAGCAGTACTTC
D: -; size: -; J: TRBJ1-5; V: TRBV28; CDR3: CASTPDRKGKQPQHF; DNA: TGTGCCAGCACCCCCGACAGGAAAGGTAAACAGCCCCAGCATTTT
D: -; size: -; J: TRBJ2-1; V: TRBV9; CDR3: CASGWEQFF; DNA: TGTGCCAGCGGTTGGGAGCAGTTCTTC
D: -; size: -; J: TRBJ2-1; V: TRBV7-8; CDR3: CASSFRGRPNDEQFF; DNA: TGTGCCAGCAGCTTCCGGGGACGCCCGAATGATGAGCAGTTCTTC
D: -; size: -; J: TRBJ2-1; V: TRBV27; CDR3: CASSTRSYNEQFF; DNA: TGTGCCAGCAGTACAAGATCCTACAATGAGCAGTTCTTC
D: -; size: once; J: TRBJ1-5; V: TRBV5-8; CDR3: CASSHAGDQPQHF; DNA: TGTGCCAGCAGCCACGCAGGGGATCAGCCCCAGCATTTT
D: -; size: -; J: TRBJ1-3; V: TRBV11-2; CDR3: CASSPSPSAVSGNTIYF; DNA: TGTGCCAGCAGCCCCTCACCCTCCGCGGTGTCTGGAAACACCATATATTTT
D: TRBD1; size: -; J: TRBJ1-2; V: TRBV13; CDR3: CASSLEGDRGHGYTF; DNA: TGTGCCAGCAGCTTAGAGGGGGACAGGGGGCATGGCTACACCTTC
D: TRBD1; size: -; J: TRBJ1-1; V: TRBV4-2; CDR3: CASRQGGNTEAFF; DNA: TGTGCCAGCAGGCAGGGGGGGAACACTGAAGCTTTCTTT
D: -; size: -; J: TRBJ2-1; V: TRBV11-2; CDR3: CASSLERGAGNEQFF; DNA: TGTGCCAGCAGCCTCGAAAGGGGGGCGGGGAATGAGCAGTTCTTC
D: TRBD2; size: -; J: TRBJ2-1; V: TRBV6-5; CDR3: CASSWGLAQFF; DNA: TGTGCCAGCAGTTGGGGACTAGCGCAGTTCTTC
D: TRBD1; size: -; J: TRBJ1-5; V: TRBV6-6; CDR3: CASIEGQGGQPQHF; DNA: TGTGCCAGCATCGAAGGACAGGGAGGTCAGCCCCAGCATTTT
D: -; size: -; J: TRBJ1-1; V: TRBV4-3; CDR3: CASSLFEERGEAFF; DNA: TGCGCCAGCAGCCTCTTTGAAGAGCGAGGGGAAGCCTTCTTT
D: -; size: -; J: TRBJ1-2; V: TRBV18; CDR3: CASSLEDRSDYGYTF; DNA: TGTGCCAGCTCACTCGAAGACAGGTCAGACTATGGCTACACCTTC
D: -; size: -; J: TRBJ2-1; V: TRBV19; CDR3: CASSPGQYNEQFF; DNA: TGTGCCAGTAGCCCAGGACAGTACAATGAGCAGTTCTTC
D: -; size: -; J: TRBJ1-2; V: TRBV30; CDR3: CAWSVALREGGYTF; DNA: TGTGCCTGGAGTGTAGCCCTTCGGGAGGGCGGCTACACCTTC
D: -; size: -; J: TRBJ1-4; V: TRBV19; CDR3: CASSIWVREKLFF; DNA: TGTGCCAGTAGTATCTGGGTGAGGGAAAAACTGTTTTTT
D: TRBD2; size: -; J: TRBJ2-1; V: TRBV7-8; CDR3: CASSSREGNYNEQFF; DNA: TGTGCCAGCAGCTCCAGGGAGGGAAACTACAATGAGCAGTTCTTC
D: TRBD2; size: once; J: TRBJ2-1; V: TRBV7-2; CDR3: CASSSGGSSYNEQFF; DNA: TGTGCCAGCAGCTCTGGCGGGAGCTCCTACAATGAGCAGTTCTTC
D: -; size: -; J: TRBJ2-7; V: TRBV19; CDR3: CASSIVDRDYEQYF; DNA: TGTGCCAGTAGTATAGTTGACAGAGACTACGAGCAGTACTTC
D: -; size: -; J: TRBJ2-7; V: TRBV28; CDR3: CASSPRSPIYEQYF; DNA: TGTGCCAGCAGCCCCAGGTCGCCGATCTACGAGCAGTACTTC
D: -; size: -; J: TRBJ1-2; V: TRBV25-1; CDR3: CASSEWHPNYGYTF; DNA: TGTGCCAGCAGTGAATGGCACCCTAACTATGGCTACACCTTC
D: -; size: -; J: TRBJ2-2; V: TRBV7-9; CDR3: CASSQQQGLGTGELFF; DNA: TGTGCCAGCAGCCAACAACAGGGTTTGGGTACCGGGGAGCTGTTTTTT
D: -; size: -; J: TRBJ2-7; V: TRBV4-1; CDR3: CASSLGTSKANVPYF; DNA: TGCGCCAGCAGCCTCGGGACCTCCAAAGCCAACGTTCCATACTTC
D: -; size: -; J: TRBJ2-1; V: TRBV5-1; CDR3: CASSLGTNNEQFF; DNA: TGCGCCAGCAGCTTGGGGACCAACAATGAGCAGTTCTTC
D: TRBD1; size: once; J: TRBJ2-1; V: TRBV6-6; CDR3: CASRPGTGADNEQFF; DNA: TGTGCCAGCAGACCCGGGACAGGGGCGGACAATGAGCAGTTCTTC
D: TRBD2; size: -; J: TRBJ2-1; V: TRBV12-5; CDR3: CASGFSSGGNEQFF; DNA: TGTGCTAGTGGTTTCAGTAGCGGGGGCAATGAGCAGTTCTTC
D: -; size: -; J: TRBJ1-5; V: TRBV10-3; CDR3: CATRTVESNQPQHF; DNA: TGTGCCACCAGGACGGTGGAGAGCAATCAGCCCCAGCATTTT
D: -; size: -; J: TRBJ1-4; V: TRBV14; CDR3: CASSQQVQGFNEKLFF; DNA: TGTGCCAGCAGCCAACAGGTCCAAGGGTTTAATGAAAAACTGTTTTTT
D: -; size: -; J: TRBJ1-1; V: TRBV20-1; CDR3: CSAHTAFF; DNA: TGCAGTGCTCATACAGCTTTCTTT
D: -; size: -; J: TRBJ2-7; V: TRBV6-5; CDR3: CASRHRGGGYEQYF; DNA: TGTGCCAGCAGGCACAGGGGAGGGGGATACGAGCAGTACTTC
D: TRBD1; size: once; J: TRBJ1-5; V: TRBV7-9; CDR3: CASSLEGQGARGQPQHF; DNA: TGTGCCAGCAGCTTAGAGGGACAGGGGGCTAGGGGTCAGCCCCAGCATTTT
D: -; size: -; J: TRBJ1-4; V: TRBV27; CDR3: CASTSPGEKLFF; DNA: TGTGCCAGCACCTCCCCAGGGGAAAAACTGTTTTTT
D: -; size: -; J: TRBJ2-1; V: TRBV5-1; CDR3: CASSLRRLTYNEQFF; DNA: TGCGCCAGCAGCTTGCGGAGGTTAACCTACAATGAGCAGTTCTTC
D: -; size: -; J: TRBJ1-2; V: TRBV29-1; CDR3: CSVVLSYGYTF; DNA: TGCAGCGTTGTTCTATCCTATGGCTACACCTTC
D: TRBD2; size: -; J: TRBJ2-2; V: TRBV28; CDR3: CASNVPSGRAGELFF; DNA: TGTGCCAGCAATGTCCCTAGCGGGAGAGCCGGGGAGCTGTTTTTT
D: TRBD1; size: -; J: TRBJ1-5; V: TRBV19; CDR3: CASRIQGNSNQPQHF; DNA: TGTGCCAGTAGAATACAGGGGAATAGCAATCAGCCCCAGCATTTT
D: -; size: -; J: TRBJ1-3; V: TRBV6-5; CDR3: CASSYSLTGGNTIYF; DNA: TGTGCCAGCAGTTACTCGTTGACCGGGGGAAACACCATATATTTT
D: TRBD2; size: few; J: TRBJ2-7; V: TRBV6-1; CDR3: CASLTLAGGPEQYF; DNA: TGTGCCAGCTTGACCCTAGCGGGAGGGCCCGAGCAGTACTTC
D: TRBD2; size: -; J: TRBJ2-2; V: TRBV5-8; CDR3: CASSSGTRSGELFF; DNA: TGTGCCAGCAGCTCCGGGACTAGGTCCGGGGAGCTGTTTTTT
D: -; size: -; J: TRBJ1-3; V: TRBV6-5; CDR3: CASRQQTVGNTIYF; DNA: TGTGCCAGCAGGCAACAGACTGTCGGAAACACCATATATTTT
D: TRBD2; size: -; J: TRBJ2-7; V: TRBV30; CDR3: CAWGGTSGTYEQYF; DNA: TGTGCCTGGGGAGGGACTAGCGGAACCTACGAGCAGTACTTC
D: -; size: -; J: TRBJ2-2; V: TRBV30; CDR3: CAWSGAGELFF; DNA: TGTGCCTGGAGTGGGGCCGGGGAGCTGTTTTTT
D: TRBD1; size: -; J: TRBJ1-1; V: TRBV27; CDR3: CASRPTGFSRNTEAFF; DNA: TGTGCCAGCAGACCGACAGGGTTCAGTAGAAACACTGAAGCTTTCTTT
D: -; size: -; J: TRBJ2-3; V: TRBV5-1; CDR3: CASSLEAGSDTQYF; DNA: TGCGCCAGCAGCTTGGAGGCGGGCTCAGATACGCAGTATTTT
D: -; size: -; J: TRBJ2-5; V: TRBV5-1; CDR3: CASSLADGYQGTQYF; DNA: TGCGCCAGCAGCTTGGCCGATGGGTACCAGGGGACCCAGTACTTC
D: -; size: -; J: TRBJ2-5; V: TRBV20-1; CDR3: CSAKPPQYF; DNA: TGCAGTGCTAAGCCCCCCCAGTACTTC
D: TRBD1; size: -; J: TRBJ2-5; V: TRBV7-2; CDR3: CASSHGAGGVGTQYF; DNA: TGTGCCAGCAGCCACGGGGCAGGGGGAGTAGGGACCCAGTACTTC
D: TRBD1; size: -; J: TRBJ2-3; V: TRBV28; CDR3: CASSSNPGTGTDTQYF; DNA: TGTGCCAGCAGTTCCAACCCCGGGACAGGCACAGATACGCAGTATTTT